This T cell receptor (beta chain) is drawn from a study of T cell clonotyping in hematopoietic cell transplantation. V was shortened by 7 bases and J by 0 bases, with 13 bases between the two germline ends. Germline V gene data show CDR1 as MNHNY and CDR2 as SVGAGI (reference sequence). The CDR3 length is 14 residues. TCRdb keeps only in-frame clones here, not all; method: immunoSEQ multiplex PCR. The sample lists roughly 9,100 clones, under 95% occurring once. This receptor was obtained from a male patient between 45 and 60 years old who had an allogeneic stem cell transplant from a related donor, so T cells may come from the graft donor. Some clones in this sample may be carry-over from other donors' samples. The sequenced sample was PBMCs, obtained 100 days after allogeneic stem cell transplant. The chain combines TRBV6-6 with TRBJ2-7; possible D gene TRBD1, 6 bases. The CDR3 loop reads CASNYQDSSYEQYF. The CDR3, as DNA: TGTGCCAGCAATTATCAGGACAGCTCCTACGAGCAGTACTTC.